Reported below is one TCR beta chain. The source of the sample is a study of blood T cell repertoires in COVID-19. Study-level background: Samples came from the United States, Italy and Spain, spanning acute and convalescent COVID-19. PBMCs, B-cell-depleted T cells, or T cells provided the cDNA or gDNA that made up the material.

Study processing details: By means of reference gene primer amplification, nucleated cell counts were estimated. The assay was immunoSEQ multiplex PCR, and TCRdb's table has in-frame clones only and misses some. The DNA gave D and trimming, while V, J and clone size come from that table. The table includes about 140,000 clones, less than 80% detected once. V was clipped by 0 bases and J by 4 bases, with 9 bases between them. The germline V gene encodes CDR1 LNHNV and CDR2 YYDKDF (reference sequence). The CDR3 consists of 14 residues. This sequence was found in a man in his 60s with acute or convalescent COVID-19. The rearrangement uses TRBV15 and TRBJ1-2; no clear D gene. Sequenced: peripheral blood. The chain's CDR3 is CATSREYSSYGYTF. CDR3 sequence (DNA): TGTGCCACCAGCAGAGAGTACAGTTCCTATGGCTACACCTTC.